These 21 T cell receptor beta chains came from one sample sequenced in a study of blood T cells in healthy people across ages. The authors ran a second PCR of about 6 to 11 cycles using a sample-barcoded 5' primer and a J-beta primer mix. TCRdb reprocessed the 5' RACE reads with MiXCR, giving one entry per CDR3 protein. The sample includes about a million distinct CDR3 sequences, roughly 51% of them seen just once. The material sequenced was blood. The receptor source for this set is a woman in her sixties in good health.

This clonotype was recorded only once. The chain joins TRBV28 to TRBJ2-3; D gene uncertain. Germline CDR1 is MDHEN and CDR2 is SYDVKM. Trimming left V 1 base short and J 2 bases short, with 16 bases between. The length of the CDR3 is 17 residues. The CDR3 coding sequence is TGTGCCAGCAGTTTATTTTCCTCCCTCCTAATCACAGATACGCAGTATTTT. Protein: CASSLFSSLLITDTQYF.

This clonotype was detected ten times or more. J is TRBJ2-7 and V is TRBV4-2; TRBD1 matches at 8 bases. This CDR3 has 15 amino acids. Germline-derived CDR1 and CDR2 are LGHNA and YNFKEQ. V lost 4 bases to trimming and J lost 3 bases; unmatched junction nucleotides: 8. CDR3 in amino acids: CASSLEDRANYEQYF. DNA for the CDR3: TGTGCCAGCAGCCTAGAGGACAGGGCGAACTACGAGCAGTACTTC.

The table lists this clonotype with a few counts. The chain links TRBV4-1 to TRBJ2-3, with 7 bases matching TRBD2. This CDR3 region has 15 residues. J lost 4 bases, V lost 4 bases, and 8 bases had no gene match. Per the germline V gene, CDR1 is MGHRA and CDR2 is YSYEKL. CDR3 amino acids: CASSRGERESDTQYF. The CDR3 nucleotides read TGCGCCAGCAGCCGCGGGGAGCGGGAATCAGATACGCAGTATTTT.

As DNA, the CDR3 is TGCAGCGTTGGCAGTGGCTTCGACGAGCAGTACTTC. The encoded protein is CSVGSGFDEQYF. The V gene is TRBV29-1, the J gene TRBJ2-7, with unresolved D. The V end lost 4 bases, the J end lost 5 bases, and 12 bases lay between the germline ends. This CDR3 region has 12 residues. Germline V gives CDR1 SQVTM, CDR2 ANQGSEA.

The rearrangement joins TRBV7-6 to TRBJ2-3, with D perhaps matching TRBD1 (5 bases). Germline-derived CDR1 and CDR2 are SGHVS and FNYEAQ. The CDR3 length is 15 residues. Trimming cost V 2 bases and J 5 bases, with 14 bases left between them. CDR3 amino acids: CASSLSAGLQDTQYF. The CDR3 DNA reads as TGTGCCAGCAGCTTATCGGCAGGGCTTCAAGATACGCAGTATTTT.

This clonotype has just one count. The germline gene is not matched at one end of the junction; a read error may be the cause. This chain uses TRBV5-1 with TRBJ2-1; D remains unclear. Germline CDR1 SGHRS, CDR2 YFSETQ. This CDR3 has 14 amino acids. The CDR3: CASSWQSSYKEQFF. The CDR3, as DNA: TGCGCCAGCAGCTGGCAGAGCTCCTACAAGGAGCAGTTCTTC.

This clonotype came up many times. The chain is built from TRBV29-1 and TRBJ2-6; 9 nucleotides agree with TRBD1. Trimming at V came to 7 bases and at J to 1 base, leaving 5 bases not matched to a gene. Germline assignment: CDR1 SQVTM and CDR2 ANQGSEA. The CDR3 is 15 amino acids. The CDR3 protein is CSATGGLSGANVLTF. The CDR3 DNA follows: TGCAGCGCGACAGGGGGACTGTCTGGGGCCAACGTCCTGACTTTC.

DNA of the CDR3: TGTGCCAGCAGCCTGGGAGCGGCTCTGCAGTACTTC. The encoded protein is CASSLGAALQYF. V is TRBV3-1 and J is TRBJ2-7; D is possibly TRBD2 (5 bases). This CDR3 is built from 12 residues. Germline loops: CDR1 LGHDT, CDR2 YNNKEL (reference sequence). V lost 4 bases and J lost 9, with 13 bases in between.

V and J are TRBV20-1 and TRBJ2-3; 8 bases agree with TRBD2. Germline V gene data show CDR1 as DFQATT and CDR2 as SNEGSKA (reference sequence). This CDR3 has 15 amino acids. V gave up 0 bases and J gave up 1 base; unmatched junction bases: 3. The DNA of the CDR3 is TGCAGTGCTAGAGATTTGCGGGAGGGCACAGATACGCAGTATTTT. This sequence encodes CSARDLREGTDTQYF.

There are a few counts of this clonotype. The gene calls are TRBV2 and TRBJ2-6; D is unresolved. Germline CDR1 and CDR2: SNHLY and FYNNEI. The CDR3 spans 15 residues. V lost 6 bases and J lost 0, with 9 bases in between. The CDR3: CASSPLASGANVLTF. The CDR3 DNA follows: TGTGCCAGCAGCCCTTTAGCCTCTGGGGCCAACGTCCTGACTTTC. Full variable domain (rest looked up from reference TRBV2 and TRBJ2-6): EPEVTQTPSHQVTQMGQEVILRCVPISNHLYFYWYRQILGQKVEFLVSFYNNEISEKSEIFDDQFSVERPDGSNFTLKIRSTKLEDSAMYFCASSPLASGANVLTFGAGSRLTVL.

This rearrangement joins TRBV6-6 to TRBJ1-5; 7 bases are shared with TRBD1. V was clipped by 2 bases and J by 5 bases; unmatched bases: 12. The CDR3 totals 17 residues. The V gene's germline CDR1 is MNHNY and CDR2 SVGAGI (reference sequence). The CDR3 sequence: CASSYKSLGTAHQPQHF. Here the CDR3 DNA reads TGTGCCAGCAGTTACAAGTCTTTAGGGACAGCACATCAGCCCCAGCATTTT.

J is TRBJ2-3 and V is TRBV3-1, with D uncertain. Trimming shortened V by 4 bases and J by 0 bases, and 11 bases separated the two germline ends. The CDR3 contains 15 residues. Germline V gene sequence: CDR1 LGHDT, CDR2 YNNKEL (reference sequence). The chain's CDR3 is CASSPKAPSTDTQYF. CDR3 bases: TGTGCCAGCAGCCCAAAAGCGCCTAGCACAGATACGCAGTATTTT.

This clonotype has only a few counts. The chain combines TRBV7-2 with TRBJ2-5; D unresolved. Trimming took 5 bases from V and 0 from J, leaving 10 bases between them. Per the germline V gene, CDR1 is SGHTA and CDR2 is FQGNSA. The CDR3 loop spans 14 amino acids. CDR3 amino acids: CASSVRSHQETQYF. The CDR3 DNA is TGTGCCAGCAGCGTACGGAGCCACCAAGAGACCCAGTACTTC. Using reference TRBV7-2 and TRBJ2-5 for the parts outside the CDR3, the full variable domain is GAGVSQSPSNKVTEKGKDVELRCDPISGHTALYWYRQSLGQGLEFLIYFQGNSAPDKSGLPSDRFSAERTGGSVSTLTIQRTQQEDSAVYLCASSVRSHQETQYFGPGTRLLVL.

This clonotype was seen more than once but under ten times. The chain employs TRBV12-3 or TRBV12-4 and TRBJ1-2; D not resolved. The V and J ends lost 2 bases and 8 bases respectively, with 9 bases between them. This CDR3 has 12 residues. Written as DNA, the CDR3 is TGTGCCAGCAGTTTATCACGCGCGGGCTACACCTTC. Protein: CASSLSRAGYTF.

As concerns this clonotype: Germline and junction disagree at one end, which may indicate a read error. The rearrangement links TRBV7-3 to TRBJ2-6; D gene unclear. Per germline, CDR1 SGHTA and CDR2 FQGTGA. The CDR3 totals 13 residues. CDR3 in amino acids: CASSFSGTNVLTF. For the CDR3, the DNA is TGTGCCAGCAGCTTTTCTGGGACCAACGTCCTGACTTTC. Looking up the rest from reference TRBV7-3 and TRBJ2-6 gives the full variable domain: GAGVSQTPSNKVTEKGKYVELRCDPISGHTALYWYRQSLGQGPEFLIYFQGTGAADDSGLPNDRFFAVRPEGSVSTLKIQRTERGDSAVYLCASSFSGTNVLTFGAGSRLTVL.

This clonotype was recorded a few times. The genes are TRBV4-2 and TRBJ1-2, with a weak D call TRBD1 (5 bases). Germline V gene sequence: CDR1 LGHNA, CDR2 YNFKEQ. Trimming took off 1 base at V and 5 bases at J, with 14 bases between the two ends. CDR3 length: 15 amino acids. The CDR3 protein is CASSQVQTGEYGYTF. The CDR3 coding sequence is TGTGCCAGCAGCCAAGTTCAAACGGGGGAATATGGCTACACCTTC.

This clonotype was detected only a few times. This sequence joins TRBV5-1 and TRBJ2-1; the match to TRBD2 covers 8 bases. Germline CDR1 and CDR2: SGHRS and YFSETQ. The trim removed 2 bases at V and 8 bases at J, leaving 9 bases unmatched. This CDR3 spans 15 amino acids. The DNA for the CDR3 is TGCGCCAGCAGCTTACGGGAGGGCCGTGCGGATGAGCAGTTCTTC. Translating gives CASSLREGRADEQFF.

This clonotype was detected a few times. The chain combines TRBV7-8 with TRBJ2-5; the match to TRBD2 covers 7 bases. The CDR3 is 12 amino acids. V gave up 7 bases and J gave up 5 bases; unmatched junction bases: 4. Germline V CDR1 and CDR2: SGHVS, FQNEAQ. The chain's CDR3 is CASKKGGETQYF. DNA for the CDR3: TGTGCCAGCAAAAAGGGAGGGGAGACCCAGTACTTC.

The rearrangement uses TRBV10-3 and TRBJ1-5, with D possibly matching TRBD1 (5 bases). The CDR3 is made up of 15 amino acids. CDR1 is ENHRY, CDR2 SYGVKD, per germline. V was trimmed by 0 bases and J by 3 bases, leaving 9 bases between them. CDR3 in amino acids: CAISESRQNNQPQHF. The CDR3 DNA reads as TGTGCCATCAGTGAGTCCCGACAGAACAATCAGCCCCAGCATTTT.

The chain links TRBV20-1 to TRBJ2-1; 10 bases are a match to TRBD2. This CDR3 spans 16 amino acids. The V segment lost 2 bases and the J segment 8 bases; nucleotides outside the gene matches: 12. Germline-derived CDR1 and CDR2 are DFQATT and SNEGSKA (reference sequence). The CDR3 coding sequence is TGCAGTGCTAGAAAGAATCCTAGCGGGAGTCCCGATGAGCAGTTCTTC. Translated: CSARKNPSGSPDEQFF.

V is TRBV10-3 and J is TRBJ2-1; unclear D gene. V was trimmed by 4 bases and J by 6 bases, leaving 4 bases between them. This CDR3 region has 11 residues. Germline V CDR1 and CDR2: ENHRY, SYGVKD. CDR3: CAISVANEQFF. In nucleotides, the CDR3 is TGTGCCATCAGTGTGGCCAATGAGCAGTTCTTC.